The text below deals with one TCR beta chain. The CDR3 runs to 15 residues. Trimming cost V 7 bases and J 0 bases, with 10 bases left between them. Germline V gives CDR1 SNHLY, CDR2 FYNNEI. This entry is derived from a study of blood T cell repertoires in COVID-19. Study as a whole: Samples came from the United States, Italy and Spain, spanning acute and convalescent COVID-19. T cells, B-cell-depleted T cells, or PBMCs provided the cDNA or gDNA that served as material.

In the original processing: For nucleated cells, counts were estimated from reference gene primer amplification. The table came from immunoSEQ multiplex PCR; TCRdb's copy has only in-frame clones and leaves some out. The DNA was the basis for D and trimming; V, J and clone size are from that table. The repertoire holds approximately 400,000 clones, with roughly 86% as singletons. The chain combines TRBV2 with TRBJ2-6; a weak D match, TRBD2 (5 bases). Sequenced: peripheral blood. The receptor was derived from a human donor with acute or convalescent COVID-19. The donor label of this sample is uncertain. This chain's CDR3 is CASNARDSGANVLTF. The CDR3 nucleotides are TGTGCCAGCAATGCGAGGGACTCTGGGGCCAACGTCCTGACTTTC.